This T cell receptor (beta chain) was sequenced for a study of beta chain features in type 1 diabetes. Overall study context: When patients were set against healthy donors, age, gender and cell yields were similar. Study-wide points: Type 1 diabetes patients showed a moderate but significant shortening of TCRB CDR3s in all four CD4+ subsets.

A single heparinised blood sample, averaging approximately 100 mL, was obtained per donor. Sorting that relied on CD45RO/CCR7/CD25/CD127/CD95/CD27 yielded CD4+ naive, central memory, regulatory and stem cell-like memory cells. Germline CDR1 and CDR2: ENHRY and SYGVKD. Trimming took 2 bases from V and 5 from J; bases not matched to a gene: 11. This CDR3 is 17 amino acids long. Sequenced material consisted of expressed TCRB transcripts (all of the isolated RNA was reverse transcribed). The read count averaged around 3.6 million across naive, central memory and regulatory T cell samples. The data were produced by immunoSEQ multiplex PCR, yet TCRdb's version contains in-frame clones alone and is incomplete. The sample holds around 150,000 clones, roughly 63% seen once. To note about this clone: The antigen remains unidentified.

The receptor's source is a man aged 25-45 years with type 1 diabetes. The chain combines TRBV10-3 with TRBJ2-1; 8 bases match TRBD2. Material for sequencing was naive CD4+ T cells from blood. The CDR3 DNA is TGTGCCATCAGTGAGAATTCAGCGGGGGCCGGAAACAATGAGCAGTTCTTC. As protein: CAISENSAGAGNNEQFF.